The clone carrying this TCR beta chain was found many times. Unmatched junction bases numbered 2, after V lost 6 bases and J lost 8 bases. This CDR3 region has 11 residues. This sample stems from a study of patients and donors after allogeneic stem cell transplantation. TCRdb independently ran MiXCR on the RT-PCR reads; one entry per CDR3 protein. Among some 880,000 distinct CDR3 sequences listed, about a sixth were seen once. The sequencing input was blood, either unsorted or a sorted T cell fraction (not recorded which). The clonotype originates from a human donor who was either an allogeneic HSCT recipient or a stem cell or donor lymphocyte infusion donor (not recorded which). It is not recorded whose cells these are; they may come from a transplant donor. The chain carries TRBV12-3 or TRBV12-4 and TRBJ1-1, with TRBD1 matching over 8 bases. The CDR3 DNA is TGTGCCAGCAGGACAGGGGACGAAGCTTTCTTT. It encodes CASRTGDEAFF.